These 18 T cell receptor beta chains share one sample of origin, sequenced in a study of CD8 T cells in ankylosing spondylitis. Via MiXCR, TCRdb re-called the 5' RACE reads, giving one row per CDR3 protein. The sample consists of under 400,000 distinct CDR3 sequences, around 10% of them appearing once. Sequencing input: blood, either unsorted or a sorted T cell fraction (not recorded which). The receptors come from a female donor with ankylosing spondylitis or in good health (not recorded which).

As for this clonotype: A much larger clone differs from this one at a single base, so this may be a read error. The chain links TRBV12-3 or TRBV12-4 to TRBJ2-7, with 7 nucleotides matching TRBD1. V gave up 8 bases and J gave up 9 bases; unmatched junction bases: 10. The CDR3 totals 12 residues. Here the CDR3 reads CASCSEGARQYF. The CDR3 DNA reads TGTGCCAGCTGTTCTGAGGGGGCCCGGCAGTACTTC.

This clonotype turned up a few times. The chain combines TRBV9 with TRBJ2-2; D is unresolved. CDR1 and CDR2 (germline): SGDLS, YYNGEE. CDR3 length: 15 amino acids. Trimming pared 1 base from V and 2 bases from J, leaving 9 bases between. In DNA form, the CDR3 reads TGTGCCAGCAGCGTACTCCGGGTTAACACCGGGGAGCTGTTTTTT. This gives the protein CASSVLRVNTGELFF.

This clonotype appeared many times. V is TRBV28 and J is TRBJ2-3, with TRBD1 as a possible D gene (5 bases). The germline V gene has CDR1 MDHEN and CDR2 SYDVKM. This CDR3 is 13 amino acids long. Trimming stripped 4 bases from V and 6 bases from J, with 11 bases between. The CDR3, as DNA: TGTGCCAGCAGTTCTGGACAATTGGATACGCAGTATTTT. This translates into CASSSGQLDTQYF.

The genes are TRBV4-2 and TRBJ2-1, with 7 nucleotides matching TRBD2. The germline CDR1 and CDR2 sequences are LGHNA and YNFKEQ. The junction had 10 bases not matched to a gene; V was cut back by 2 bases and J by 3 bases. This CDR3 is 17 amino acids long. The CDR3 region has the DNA TGTGCCAGCAGCCAACACGGCGGGAGAGTGTACTACAATGAGCAGTTCTTC. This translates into CASSQHGGRVYYNEQFF.

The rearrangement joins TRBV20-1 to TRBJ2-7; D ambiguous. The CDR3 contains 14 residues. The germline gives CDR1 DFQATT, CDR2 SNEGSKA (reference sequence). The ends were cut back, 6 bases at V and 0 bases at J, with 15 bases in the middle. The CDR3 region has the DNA TGCAGTGCGCTCAGTGCGACCAGCTCCTACGAGCAGTACTTC. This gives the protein CSALSATSSYEQYF.

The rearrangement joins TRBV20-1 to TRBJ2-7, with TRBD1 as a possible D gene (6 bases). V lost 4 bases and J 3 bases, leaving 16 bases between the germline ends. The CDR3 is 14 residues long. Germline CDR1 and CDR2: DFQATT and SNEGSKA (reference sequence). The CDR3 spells CSAKPIKDSYEQYF. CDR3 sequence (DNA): TGCAGTGCTAAACCGATAAAGGACAGCTACGAGCAGTACTTC.

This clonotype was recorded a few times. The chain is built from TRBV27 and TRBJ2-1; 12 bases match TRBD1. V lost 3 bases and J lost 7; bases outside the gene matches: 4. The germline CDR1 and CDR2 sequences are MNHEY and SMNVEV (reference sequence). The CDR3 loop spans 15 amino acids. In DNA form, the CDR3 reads TGTGCCAGCAGTTTTCCGGGACAGGGGGCTAATGAGCAGTTCTTC. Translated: CASSFPGQGANEQFF.

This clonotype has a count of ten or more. The CDR3, as DNA: TGCGCCAGCAGCATAGGACAGGCAGTGGCGAGCACTGAAGCTTTCTTT. It translates to CASSIGQAVASTEAFF. The genes are TRBV5-1 and TRBJ1-1; the match to TRBD1 covers 7 bases. Germline trimming cut 4 bases from V and 4 bases from J; bases unmatched to any gene: 13. This CDR3 has 16 amino acids. Per germline, CDR1 SGHRS and CDR2 YFSETQ.

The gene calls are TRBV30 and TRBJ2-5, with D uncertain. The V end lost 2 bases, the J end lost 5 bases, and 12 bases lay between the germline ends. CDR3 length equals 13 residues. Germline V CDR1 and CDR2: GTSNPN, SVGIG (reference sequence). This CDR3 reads CAWSILGRETQYF. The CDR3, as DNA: TGTGCCTGGAGTATTCTAGGACGGGAGACCCAGTACTTC.

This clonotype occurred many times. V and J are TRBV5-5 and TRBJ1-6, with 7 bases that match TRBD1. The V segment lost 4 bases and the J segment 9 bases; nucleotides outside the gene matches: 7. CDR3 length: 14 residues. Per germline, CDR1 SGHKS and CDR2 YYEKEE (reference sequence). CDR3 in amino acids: CASSQGQGGSPLHF. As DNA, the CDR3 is TGTGCCAGCAGCCAGGGGCAGGGGGGTTCACCCCTCCACTTT.

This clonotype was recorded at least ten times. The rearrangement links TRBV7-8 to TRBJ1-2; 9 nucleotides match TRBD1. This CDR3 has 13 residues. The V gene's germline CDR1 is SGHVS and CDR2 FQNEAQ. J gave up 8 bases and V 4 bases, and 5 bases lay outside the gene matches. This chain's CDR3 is CASSSHTGGGYTF. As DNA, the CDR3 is TGTGCCAGCAGCTCCCATACAGGGGGCGGCTACACCTTC.

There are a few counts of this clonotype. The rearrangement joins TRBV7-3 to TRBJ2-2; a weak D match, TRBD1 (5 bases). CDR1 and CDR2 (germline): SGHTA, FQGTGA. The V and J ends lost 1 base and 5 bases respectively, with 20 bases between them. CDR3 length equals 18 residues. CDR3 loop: CASSLKGAPSPQTGELFF. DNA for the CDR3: TGTGCCAGCAGCTTAAAAGGGGCCCCAAGTCCTCAGACCGGGGAGCTGTTTTTT. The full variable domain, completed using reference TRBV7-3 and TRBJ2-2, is GAGVSQTPSNKVTEKGKYVELRCDPISGHTALYWYRQSLGQGPEFLIYFQGTGAADDSGLPNDRFFAVRPEGSVSTLKIQRTERGDSAVYLCASSLKGAPSPQTGELFFGEGSRLTVL.

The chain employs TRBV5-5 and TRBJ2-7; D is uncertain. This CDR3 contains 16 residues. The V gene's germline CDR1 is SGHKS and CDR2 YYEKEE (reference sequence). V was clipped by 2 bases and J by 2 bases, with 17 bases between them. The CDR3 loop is CASSFFALQPPYEQYF. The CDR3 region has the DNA TGTGCCAGCAGCTTTTTTGCTCTGCAGCCGCCCTACGAGCAGTACTTC.

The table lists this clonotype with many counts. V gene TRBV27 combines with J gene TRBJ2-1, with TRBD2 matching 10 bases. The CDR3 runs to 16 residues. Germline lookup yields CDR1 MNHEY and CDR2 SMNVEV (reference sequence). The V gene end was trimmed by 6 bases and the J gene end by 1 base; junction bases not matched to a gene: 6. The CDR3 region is CASRFSAGGSYNEQFF. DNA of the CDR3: TGTGCCAGCAGGTTTTCAGCGGGGGGGTCCTACAATGAGCAGTTCTTC.

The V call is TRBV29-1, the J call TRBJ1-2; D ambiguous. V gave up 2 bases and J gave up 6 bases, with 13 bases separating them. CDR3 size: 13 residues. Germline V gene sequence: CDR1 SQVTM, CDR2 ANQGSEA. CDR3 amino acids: CSVELVRKDGYTF. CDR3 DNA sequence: TGCAGCGTTGAATTGGTTCGGAAGGATGGCTACACCTTC.

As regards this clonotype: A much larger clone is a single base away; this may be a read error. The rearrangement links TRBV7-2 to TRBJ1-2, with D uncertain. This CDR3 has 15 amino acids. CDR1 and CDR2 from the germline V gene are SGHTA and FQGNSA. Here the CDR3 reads CASSPPWVVDYGYPF. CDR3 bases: TGTGCCAGCAGCCCCCCTTGGGTTGTCGACTATGGCTACCCCTTC.

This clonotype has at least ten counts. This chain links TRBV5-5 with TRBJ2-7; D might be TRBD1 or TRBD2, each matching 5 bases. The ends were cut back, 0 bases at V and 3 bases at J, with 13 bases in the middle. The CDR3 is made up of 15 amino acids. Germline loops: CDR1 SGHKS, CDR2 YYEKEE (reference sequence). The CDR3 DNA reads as TGTGCCAGCAGCTTGGCCGGGGCAACTTTCTACGAGCAGTACTTC. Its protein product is CASSLAGATFYEQYF.

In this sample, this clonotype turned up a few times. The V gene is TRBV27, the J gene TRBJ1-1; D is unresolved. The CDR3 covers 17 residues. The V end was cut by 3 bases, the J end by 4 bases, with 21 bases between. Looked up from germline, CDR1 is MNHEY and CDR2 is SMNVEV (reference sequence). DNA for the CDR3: TGTGCCAGCAGTTTCGCCGGTCAGGTCCTTGCCGGCACTGAAGCTTTCTTT. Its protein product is CASSFAGQVLAGTEAFF.